The rows below give T cell receptor beta chains drawn from one sample of a study of cytomegalovirus exposure and HLA in healthy donors. This table comes from immunoSEQ multiplex PCR, and its TCRdb copy is limited to in-frame clones, with some not included. Here the sample spans under 150,000 clones, over 70% being singletons. The source material was PBMCs. These receptors came from a woman aged 40 to 49 in good health and CMV-seronegative. CDR3s include the opening cysteine and the closing phenylalanine or tryptophan.

v_gene	j_gene	CDR3aa
TRBV7-9	TRBJ1-1	CASSIGGGTEAFF
TRBV23-1	TRBJ1-3	CASSLTETISGNTIYF
TRBV27	TRBJ2-2	CASTLDNRNTGELFF
TRBV5-1	TRBJ2-1	CASSLALAGENEQFF
TRBV5-1	TRBJ2-7	CASSLRAEMPSREVYEQYF
TRBV27	TRBJ2-5	CASSPSGTGEETQYF
TRBV2	TRBJ2-1	CASASGYNEQFF
TRBV19	TRBJ1-5	CASRRVSNQPQHF
TRBV30	NA	CAWRDRSSYEQYF
TRBV7-9	TRBJ2-2	CASSQSGTGTGELFF
TRBV11-2	TRBJ1-2	CASSLSGQGLYGYTF
TRBV5-4	TRBJ2-1	CASSNTSGPYNEQFF
TRBV28	TRBJ1-1	CASSRERDTEAFF
TRBV7-3	TRBJ2-7	CASSPRAGGIYEQYF
TRBV7-8	TRBJ1-6	CASSSQGDSPLHF
TRBV27	TRBJ2-6	CASSLLGVSGANGLTF
TRBV5-1	TRBJ2-1	CASSLAGGPDEQFF
TRBV6-5	TRBJ2-5	CASSYSGERGTQYF
TRBV25-1	TRBJ1-2	CASSEGQPYGYTF
TRBV7-6	TRBJ1-3	CASSPDRGRGNTIYF
TRBV11-2	TRBJ2-5	CASSKGQGAETQYF
TRBV28	TRBJ2-7	CASSFRTGPYEQYF
TRBV7-9	TRBJ2-1	CASHLAGSYNEQFF
TRBV30	TRBJ2-1	CAWSRTSGTSYNEQFF
TRBV30	TRBJ2-1	CAWSSGQSYNEQFF
TRBV5-6	TRBJ2-3	CASSGGLAGDFVTQYF
TRBV7-9	TRBJ2-3	CASSLGQGDTDTQYF
TRBV27	TRBJ2-1	CASSSYDRAEFF
TRBV30	TRBJ1-4	CAWSGSQAVDEKLFF
TRBV7-9	TRBJ1-1	CASSPTQGQNTEAFF
TRBV19	TRBJ1-1	CASSSGTELGDTEAFF
TRBV2	TRBJ2-7	CASSLTGFYEQYF
TRBV5-4	TRBJ2-1	CASSLSSGSRGSYNEQFF
TRBV7-2	TRBJ2-1	CASTAGSGGNNEQFF
TRBV5-6	TRBJ1-1	CASSGRGNTEAFF
TRBV7-9	TRBJ2-1	CASSLQGPGEQFF
TRBV27	TRBJ1-5	CASSGGTPVDQPQHF
TRBV7-9	TRBJ2-7	CASTTDAGLSYEQYF
TRBV28	TRBJ1-2	CATSGAGVYYGYTF
TRBV7-8	TRBJ1-2	CASSATTGSYGYTF
TRBV28	TRBJ2-7	CASSATSGIYEQYF
TRBV21-1	TRBJ2-1	CASRSELVSSYNEQFF
TRBV4-1	TRBJ2-7	CASSQDKDRNDYEQYF
TRBV7-9	TRBJ1-1	CASSRSGTGLNTEAFF
TRBV5-4	TRBJ2-7	CASSFSSGTSGVEQYF
TRBV27	TRBJ2-2	CASSPGLAANTGELFF
TRBV19	TRBJ1-3	CASQDRAGNTIYF
TRBV6-1	TRBJ1-2	CASSPGTDYGYTF
TRBV27	TRBJ2-3	CASSPLTSGLTTDTQYF
TRBV28	TRBJ2-7	CASRTTSGNSYEQYF
TRBV2	TRBJ2-3	CASSPQGLAPDTQYF
TRBV2	TRBJ2-5	CASSGAETGVTETQYF
TRBV5-4	NA	CASSLEGPRSYEQYF
TRBV21-1	TRBJ1-3	CAREIGQVYGNTIYF
TRBV27	TRBJ2-7	CASSLLNGESEQYF
TRBV9	TRBJ2-1	CASSAPVAGGPSYNEQFF
TRBV5-4	TRBJ2-3	CASSWGLAPDTQYF
TRBV4-2	TRBJ2-7	CASSQGEAVSGYEQYF